This T cell receptor (beta chain) was identified during a study of identifying expanded T cells in peripheral blood. Germline values: CDR1 MNHEY, CDR2 SMNVEV (reference sequence). The length of the CDR3 is 16 residues. V gave up 3 bases and J gave up 9 bases, with 21 bases separating them. Generated by immunoSEQ multiplex PCR, the TCRdb table keeps only in-frame clones and is missing some. This sample has 95,000 to 150,000 clones, with more than 75% found just once. Material: blood. The rearrangement joins TRBV27 to TRBJ2-1; D may be TRBD1 (5 bases). This TCR came from a person between 18 and 75 years old in good health. DNA of the CDR3: TGTGCCAGCAGTTTTTCGTCAGGGTACCAGGCGGCTGAGCAGTTCTTC. Translating it yields CASSFSSGYQAAEQFF.